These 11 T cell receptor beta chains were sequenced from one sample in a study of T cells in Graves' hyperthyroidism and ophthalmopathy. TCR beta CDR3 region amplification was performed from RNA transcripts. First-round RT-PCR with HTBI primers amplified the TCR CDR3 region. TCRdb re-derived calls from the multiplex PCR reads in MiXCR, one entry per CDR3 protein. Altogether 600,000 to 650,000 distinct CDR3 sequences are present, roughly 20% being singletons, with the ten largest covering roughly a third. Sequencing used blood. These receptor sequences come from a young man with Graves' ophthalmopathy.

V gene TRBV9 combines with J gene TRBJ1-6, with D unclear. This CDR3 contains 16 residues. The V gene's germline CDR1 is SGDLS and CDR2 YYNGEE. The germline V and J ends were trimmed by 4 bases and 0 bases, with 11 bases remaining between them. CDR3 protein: CASSSEASSYNSPLHF. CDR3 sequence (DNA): TGTGCCAGCAGCTCAGAGGCAAGCTCCTATAATTCACCCCTCCACTTT.

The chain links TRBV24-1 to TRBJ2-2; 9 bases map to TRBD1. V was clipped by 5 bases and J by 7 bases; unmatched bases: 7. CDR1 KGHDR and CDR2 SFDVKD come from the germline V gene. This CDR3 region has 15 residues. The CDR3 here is CATSGDRADSGELFF. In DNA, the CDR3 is TGTGCCACCAGTGGGGACAGGGCCGACAGCGGGGAGCTGTTTTTT.

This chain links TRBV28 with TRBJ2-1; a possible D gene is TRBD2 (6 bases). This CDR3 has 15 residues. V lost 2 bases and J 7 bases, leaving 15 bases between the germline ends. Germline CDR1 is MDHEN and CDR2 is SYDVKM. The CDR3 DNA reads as TGTGCCAGCAGTTTAGGTACGGGAGACGTGAATGAGCAGTTCTTC. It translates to CASSLGTGDVNEQFF.

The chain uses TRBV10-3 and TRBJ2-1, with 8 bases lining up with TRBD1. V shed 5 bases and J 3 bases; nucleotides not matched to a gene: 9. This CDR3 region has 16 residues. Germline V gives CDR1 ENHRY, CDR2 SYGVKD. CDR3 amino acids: CAISRQGSPNYNEQFF. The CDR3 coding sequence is TGTGCCATCAGTAGACAGGGGTCTCCCAACTACAATGAGCAGTTCTTC.

Written as DNA, the CDR3 is TGTGCCAGCACCCGACGCAATGAGCAGTTCTTC. Its protein is CASTRRNEQFF. The J gene is TRBJ2-1, the V gene TRBV6-1; D unclear. The germline V gene encodes CDR1 MNHNS and CDR2 SASEGT. V lost 7 bases and J lost 6, with 7 bases in between. The CDR3 contains 11 residues.

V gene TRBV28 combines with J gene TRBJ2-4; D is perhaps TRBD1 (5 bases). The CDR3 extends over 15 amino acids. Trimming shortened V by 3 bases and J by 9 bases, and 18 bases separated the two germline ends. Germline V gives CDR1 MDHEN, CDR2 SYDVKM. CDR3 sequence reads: CASSFQGLQNGIQYF. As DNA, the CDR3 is TGTGCCAGCAGTTTTCAGGGTCTCCAAAACGGCATTCAGTACTTC.

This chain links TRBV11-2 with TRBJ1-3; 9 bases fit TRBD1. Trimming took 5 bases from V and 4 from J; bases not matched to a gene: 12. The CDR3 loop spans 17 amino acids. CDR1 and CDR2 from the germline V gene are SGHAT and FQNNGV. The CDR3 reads CASSRRTGVLSGNTIYF. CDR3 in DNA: TGTGCCAGCAGCCGAAGGACAGGGGTCCTCTCCGGAAACACCATATATTTT.

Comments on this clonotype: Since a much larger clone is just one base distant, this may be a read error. In nucleotides, the CDR3 is TGTGCCAGCAATCTACAGGGGGCGGCGAGGTCACCCCTCCACTTT. Amino acid sequence: CASNLQGAARSPLHF. The gene calls are TRBV12-3 or TRBV12-4 and TRBJ1-6; 9 bases match TRBD1. This CDR3 is 15 amino acids long. Losses at the gene ends were 7 bases for V and 10 bases for J; bases not matched to a gene: 11.

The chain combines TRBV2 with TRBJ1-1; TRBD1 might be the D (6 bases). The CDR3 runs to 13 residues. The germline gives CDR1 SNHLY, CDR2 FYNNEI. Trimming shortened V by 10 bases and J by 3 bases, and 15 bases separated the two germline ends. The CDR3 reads CAKGGRSDTEAFF. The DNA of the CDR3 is TGTGCCAAAGGGGGTCGAAGTGACACTGAAGCTTTCTTT.

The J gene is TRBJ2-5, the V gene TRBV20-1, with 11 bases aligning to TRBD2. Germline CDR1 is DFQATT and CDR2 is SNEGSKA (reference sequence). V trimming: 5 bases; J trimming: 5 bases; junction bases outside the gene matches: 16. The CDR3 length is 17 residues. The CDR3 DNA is TGCAGTGCTGGGGGGGTTAGCGGGAGGGCCGGTAGGGAGACCCAGTACTTC. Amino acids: CSAGGVSGRAGRETQYF.

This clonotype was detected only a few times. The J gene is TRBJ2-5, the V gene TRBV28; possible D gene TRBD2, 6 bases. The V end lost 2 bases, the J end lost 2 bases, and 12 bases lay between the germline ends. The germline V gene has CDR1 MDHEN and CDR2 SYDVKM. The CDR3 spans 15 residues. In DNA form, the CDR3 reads TGTGCCAGCAGTTTAGGCGGGGTGATACAAGAGACCCAGTACTTC. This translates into CASSLGGVIQETQYF.